This TCR beta chain was found in a study of vaccination and CD4 T cells after COVID-19. Cultured CD4+ T cell DNA was sequenced using the Oncomine TCR Beta short-read assay. TCRdb analysed the PCR reads with MiXCR anew, one entry per CDR3 protein. This sample has 15,000 or so distinct CDR3 sequences, with less than 60% found just once. The junction had 12 bases not matched to a gene; V was cut back by 5 bases and J by 10 bases. The CDR3 is 17 residues long. Per germline, CDR1 SGHNT and CDR2 YENEEA. Treatment meaning: roughly 10-day PBMC culture with coronavirus spike peptide pools or control peptides (ViraFEST assay). Notes on this clonotype: No antigen is known for it.

This clonotype originated in a human donor with COVID-19. The chain joins TRBV11-3 to TRBJ2-3; TRBD2 matches 16 bases. The specimen comprised cultured CD4+ T cells from blood, sampled after SARS-CoV-2 vaccination. CDR3 in DNA: TGTGCCAGCAGCCAATTGGGACTAGCGGGGGGGCAATTTGCGCAGTATTTT. Translated: CASSQLGLAGGQFAQYF.